The 24 T cell receptor beta chains reported below all come from one sample, sequenced in a study of early T cells in non-severe SARS-CoV-2 infection. MiXCR, applied by TCRdb to the 5' RACE reads, yields one record per CDR3 protein. The sample includes 85,000 to 120,000 distinct CDR3 sequences, under 15% seen only once; the top ten take about 6%. Sequencing was carried out using whole blood. These receptors all come from an adult who was a healthcare worker with PCR-confirmed SARS-CoV-2 infection or an uninfected control (not recorded which).

The chain combines TRBV15 with TRBJ1-4; D is perhaps TRBD1 (6 bases). The germline gives CDR1 LNHNV, CDR2 YYDKDF (reference sequence). V lost 1 base and J lost 8, with 11 bases in between. There are 14 residues in the CDR3. CDR3 amino acids: CATSRAGAGEKLFF. The CDR3 DNA reads TGTGCCACCAGCAGAGCGGGGGCAGGGGAAAAACTGTTTTTT.

The chain employs TRBV6-6 and TRBJ1-5; D call uncertain. V was shortened by 2 bases and J by 3 bases, with 11 bases between the two germline ends. Looked up from germline, CDR1 is MNHNY and CDR2 is SVGAGI (reference sequence). The CDR3 totals 15 residues. The CDR3 is CASSYRSGNNQPQHF. In nucleotides, the CDR3 is TGTGCCAGCAGTTACCGCTCGGGTAACAATCAGCCCCAGCATTTT.

The chain links TRBV4-3 to TRBJ2-7; 8 nucleotides agree with TRBD2. The V gene's germline CDR1 is LGHNA and CDR2 YSLEER. V shed 0 bases and J 1 base; nucleotides not matched to a gene: 2. This CDR3 spans 15 amino acids. CDR3: CASSQDVAGSYEQYF. Here the CDR3 DNA reads TGCGCCAGCAGCCAAGACGTAGCGGGATCCTACGAGCAGTACTTC.

In this sample, this clonotype turned up a few times. The rearrangement uses TRBV7-2 and TRBJ2-3; 10 nucleotides match TRBD2. The ends lost 0 bases at V and 4 bases at J; junction bases unmatched: 7. CDR3 length: 17 amino acids. The germline CDR1 and CDR2 sequences are SGHTA and FQGNSA. CDR3 coding DNA: TGTGCCAGCAGCTTAGCTGCTAGCGGGAGCTTCGCAGATACGCAGTATTTT. Protein sequence: CASSLAASGSFADTQYF.

CDR3 bases: TGTGCCAGCAGTAGTAGTGACGGCACAGATACGCAGTATTTT. This gives the protein CASSSSDGTDTQYF. The chain has TRBV5-6 and TRBJ2-3; D gene unclear. This CDR3 region has 14 residues. The germline V gene has CDR1 SGHDT and CDR2 YYEEEE. Trimming removed 5 bases from V and 1 base from J, with 11 bases in between.

This clonotype was found a few times. V gene TRBV12-3 or TRBV12-4 combines with J gene TRBJ2-5, with TRBD1 matching 7 bases. This CDR3 region has 14 residues. V gave up 6 bases and J gave up 2 bases; unmatched junction bases: 6. The CDR3 loop is CASRPGTEQETQYF. The CDR3 region has the DNA TGTGCCAGCAGACCCGGGACAGAGCAAGAGACCCAGTACTTC.

This clonotype was counted many times. The rearrangement joins TRBV28 to TRBJ1-1; D uncertain. The CDR3 covers 13 residues. Trimming stripped 3 bases from V and 1 base from J, with 6 bases between. From germline, CDR1 is MDHEN and CDR2 SYDVKM. The CDR3 nucleotides are TGTGCCAGCAGTTTTGGAGGGAACACTGAAGCTTTCTTT. This gives the protein CASSFGGNTEAFF.

This clonotype showed up many times. The chain is built from TRBV11-2 and TRBJ2-5; no definite D call. V was trimmed by 5 bases and J by 4 bases, leaving 14 bases between them. CDR3 length: 14 amino acids. Germline V gene sequence: CDR1 SGHAT, CDR2 FQNNGV. The CDR3 loop is CASSEKGLGETQYF. The CDR3 region has the DNA TGTGCCAGCAGCGAAAAGGGTCTTGGAGAGACCCAGTACTTC.

The V and J genes are TRBV20-1 and TRBJ2-1; no firm D call. V lost 4 bases, J lost 3 bases, and 28 bases lay in between. There are 19 residues in the CDR3. The V gene's germline CDR1 is DFQATT and CDR2 SNEGSKA (reference sequence). The CDR3 DNA is TGCAGTGCTACAACAAACCATAATCTACGCTTTACGGGCTACAATGAGCAGTTCTTC. Amino acid sequence: CSATTNHNLRFTGYNEQFF.

The chain joins TRBV7-9 to TRBJ2-7; 13 bases line up with TRBD2. Germline lookup yields CDR1 SEHNR and CDR2 FQNEAQ (reference sequence). CDR3 length: 18 amino acids. The J segment lost 2 bases and the V segment lost 5 bases, leaving 12 bases of the junction unmatched. The CDR3 region is CASSPRTSGSPTPYEQYF. The CDR3 DNA reads as TGTGCCAGCAGCCCGAGGACTAGCGGGAGCCCCACCCCCTACGAGCAGTACTTC.

A few counts support this clonotype. The chain links TRBV5-5 to TRBJ2-3, with 9 bases that match TRBD2. CDR1 and CDR2 from the germline V gene are SGHKS and YYEKEE (reference sequence). The CDR3 covers 15 residues. Losses at the gene ends were 2 bases for V and 5 bases for J; bases not matched to a gene: 6. The CDR3 is CASSLGPAGGDTQYF. The DNA of the CDR3 is TGTGCCAGCAGCTTAGGCCCAGCGGGAGGAGATACGCAGTATTTT.

The V and J genes are TRBV7-2 and TRBJ2-3; D call uncertain. CDR3 size: 13 residues. The V end was cut by 5 bases, the J end by 5 bases, with 11 bases between. Looked up from germline, CDR1 is SGHTA and CDR2 is FQGNSA. The CDR3 DNA reads as TGTGCCAGCAGCCCCCCCTCTCAAGATACGCAGTATTTT. It is translated as CASSPPSQDTQYF.

The CDR3, as DNA: TGTGCCAGCAGCGCGGGACTAGCATCAGATACGCAGTATTTT. It codes for CASSAGLASDTQYF. The rearrangement uses TRBV12-3 or TRBV12-4 and TRBJ2-3, with TRBD2 matching over 9 bases. This CDR3 region has 14 residues. The V segment lost 6 bases and the J segment 4 bases; nucleotides outside the gene matches: 5.

In this sample, this clonotype turned up a few times. This sequence joins TRBV10-2 and TRBJ2-1, with 13 bases lining up with TRBD2. The CDR3 is 16 amino acids. V lost 3 bases to trimming and J lost 8 bases; unmatched junction nucleotides: 7. In germline, CDR1 is WSHSY, CDR2 SAAADI. CDR3 sequence: CASSDPGLAGDHEQFF. CDR3 nucleotide sequence: TGCGCCAGCAGTGACCCTGGACTAGCGGGAGATCATGAGCAGTTCTTC.

This chain joins TRBV7-9 and TRBJ1-5; D is ambiguous. The CDR3 has 14 amino acids. V dropped 4 bases and J dropped 0 bases, with 7 bases sitting between them. Looked up from germline, CDR1 is SEHNR and CDR2 is FQNEAQ (reference sequence). CDR3 in amino acids: CASSSINSNQPQHF. The CDR3, as DNA: TGTGCCAGCAGCTCGATTAATAGCAATCAGCCCCAGCATTTT.

In its sample, this clonotype was seen many times. The chain recombines TRBV12-3 or TRBV12-4 with TRBJ1-6; 10 bases agree with TRBD1. This CDR3 region has 13 residues. J gave up 9 bases and V 5 bases, and 1 base lay outside the gene matches. The DNA for the CDR3 is TGTGCCAGCAGTAGGACAGGGGGTTCACCCCTCCACTTT. Amino acids: CASSRTGGSPLHF.

This chain joins TRBV7-9 and TRBJ2-3; D might be TRBD1 (6 bases). The germline V gene has CDR1 SEHNR and CDR2 FQNEAQ (reference sequence). V lost 4 bases and J 5 bases, leaving 19 bases between the germline ends. The CDR3 loop spans 16 amino acids. CDR3 in DNA: TGTGCCAGCAGCTCGAACAGGGTAAAGGTCGGAGATACGCAGTATTTT. It is translated as CASSSNRVKVGDTQYF.

The sample holds a few counts of this clonotype. The J gene is TRBJ2-1, the V gene TRBV28; TRBD2 matches at 10 bases. The CDR3 is 15 residues long. Trimming took 6 bases from V and 3 from J; bases not matched to a gene: 5. CDR1 MDHEN and CDR2 SYDVKM come from the germline V gene. CDR3 sequence reads: CASRSGLANYNEQFF. Here the CDR3 DNA reads TGTGCCAGCAGATCGGGACTAGCGAACTACAATGAGCAGTTCTTC.

This clonotype was counted many times. The chain links TRBV4-2 to TRBJ2-2; D is unresolved. The V and J ends lost 1 base and 4 bases respectively, with 16 bases between them. Germline loops: CDR1 LGHNA, CDR2 YNFKEQ. This CDR3 region has 17 residues. The CDR3 loop reads CASSQVGRGRSTGELFF. The DNA of the CDR3 is TGTGCCAGCAGCCAAGTCGGGCGAGGTCGTAGCACCGGGGAGCTGTTTTTT.

This clonotype has a handful of counts. This chain joins TRBV6-5 and TRBJ1-1; possibly TRBD1 for D (5 bases). Per the germline V gene, CDR1 is MNHEY and CDR2 is SVGAGI. CDR3 size: 13 residues. V lost 2 bases and J 5 bases, leaving 9 bases between the germline ends. This CDR3 is CASSYDRKTEAFF. The CDR3 DNA reads as TGTGCCAGCAGTTACGACAGAAAAACTGAAGCTTTCTTT.

In this sample, this clonotype turned up a few times. This chain links TRBV12-3 or TRBV12-4 with TRBJ2-1; D is unresolved. V was clipped by 5 bases and J by 9 bases, with 5 bases between them. The CDR3 is made up of 10 amino acids. The CDR3 bases are TGTGCCAGCAGTGTTAGTGAGCAGTTCTTC. The encoded protein is CASSVSEQFF.

This clonotype has just a few counts. The chain recombines TRBV6-6 with TRBJ2-1; 7 nucleotides align to TRBD1. The germline gives CDR1 MNHNY, CDR2 SVGAGI (reference sequence). The CDR3 has 13 residues. V gave up 0 bases and J gave up 9 bases; unmatched junction bases: 2. The CDR3 DNA is TGTGCCAGCAGTTACTCCGGACAGGCTGAGCAGTTCTTC. Its protein is CASSYSGQAEQFF.

V is TRBV2 and J is TRBJ2-7; D is perhaps TRBD2 (5 bases). The CDR3 runs to 11 residues. V lost 5 bases and J 6 bases, leaving 8 bases between the germline ends. CDR1 and CDR2 (germline): SNHLY, FYNNEI. CDR3 nucleotides: TGTGCCAGCAGTTGGGCGGGCGAGCAGTACTTC. This gives the protein CASSWAGEQYF.

This clonotype was detected ten times or more. This sequence joins TRBV29-1 and TRBJ2-3; unclear D gene. Germline V lookup: CDR1 SQVTM, CDR2 ANQGSEA. V lost 2 bases and J lost 4, with 10 bases in between. This CDR3 comprises 13 residues. CDR3: CSVERPNSDTQYF. DNA of the CDR3: TGCAGCGTTGAAAGGCCAAATTCAGATACGCAGTATTTT.